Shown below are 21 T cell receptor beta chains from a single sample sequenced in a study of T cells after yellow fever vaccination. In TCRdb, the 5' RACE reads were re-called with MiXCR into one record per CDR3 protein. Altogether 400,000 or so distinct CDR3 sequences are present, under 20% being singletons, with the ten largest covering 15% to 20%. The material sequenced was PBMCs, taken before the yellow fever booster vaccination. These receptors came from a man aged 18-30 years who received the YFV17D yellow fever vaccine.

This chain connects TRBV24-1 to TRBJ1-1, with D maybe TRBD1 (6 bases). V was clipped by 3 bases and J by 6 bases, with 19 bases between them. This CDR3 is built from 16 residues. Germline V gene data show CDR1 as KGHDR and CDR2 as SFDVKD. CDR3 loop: CATSDHLRGKRAEAFF. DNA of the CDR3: TGTGCCACCAGTGATCATCTTAGGGGGAAACGTGCTGAAGCTTTCTTT.

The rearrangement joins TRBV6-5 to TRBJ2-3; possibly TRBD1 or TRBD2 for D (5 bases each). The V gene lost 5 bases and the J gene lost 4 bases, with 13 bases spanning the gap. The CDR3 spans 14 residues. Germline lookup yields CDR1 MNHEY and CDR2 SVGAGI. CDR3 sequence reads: CASSTGVGADTQYF. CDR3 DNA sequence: TGTGCCAGCAGTACCGGGGTAGGGGCAGATACGCAGTATTTT.

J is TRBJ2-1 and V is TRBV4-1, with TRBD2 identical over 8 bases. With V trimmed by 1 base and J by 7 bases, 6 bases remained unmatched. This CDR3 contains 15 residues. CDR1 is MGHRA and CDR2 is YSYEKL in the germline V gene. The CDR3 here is CASSQAGTSGNEQFF. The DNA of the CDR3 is TGCGCCAGCAGCCAAGCTGGGACTAGTGGAAATGAGCAGTTCTTC.

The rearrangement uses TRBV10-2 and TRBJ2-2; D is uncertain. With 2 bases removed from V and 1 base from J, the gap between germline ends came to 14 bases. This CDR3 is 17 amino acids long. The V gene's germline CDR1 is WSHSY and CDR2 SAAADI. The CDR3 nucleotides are TGCGCCAGCAGTGAGCGGCTGCTGCGGAGGAACACCGGGGAGCTGTTTTTT. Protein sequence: CASSERLLRRNTGELFF.

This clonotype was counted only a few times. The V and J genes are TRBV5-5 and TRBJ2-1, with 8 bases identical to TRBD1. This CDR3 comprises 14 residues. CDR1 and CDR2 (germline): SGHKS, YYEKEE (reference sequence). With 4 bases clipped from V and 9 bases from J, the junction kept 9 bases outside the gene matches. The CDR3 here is CASSPRDRRPEQFF. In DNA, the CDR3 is TGTGCCAGCAGCCCGCGGGACAGGAGACCTGAGCAGTTCTTC.

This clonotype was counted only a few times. CDR3 in amino acids: CSVGNPNTGELFF. The CDR3 DNA reads as TGCAGCGTTGGTAATCCGAACACCGGGGAGCTGTTTTTT. V and J are TRBV29-1 and TRBJ2-2; D remains ambiguous. The CDR3 spans 13 residues. V was pared by 4 bases and J by 0 bases, with 6 bases between. Germline CDR1 and CDR2: SQVTM and ANQGSEA.

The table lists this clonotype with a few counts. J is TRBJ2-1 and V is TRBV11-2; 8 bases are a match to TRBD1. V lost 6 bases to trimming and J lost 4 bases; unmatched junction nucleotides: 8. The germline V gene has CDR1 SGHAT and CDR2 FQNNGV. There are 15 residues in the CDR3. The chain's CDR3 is CASRKDREYYNEQFF. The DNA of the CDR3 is TGTGCCAGCAGGAAGGACAGGGAGTATTACAATGAGCAGTTCTTC.

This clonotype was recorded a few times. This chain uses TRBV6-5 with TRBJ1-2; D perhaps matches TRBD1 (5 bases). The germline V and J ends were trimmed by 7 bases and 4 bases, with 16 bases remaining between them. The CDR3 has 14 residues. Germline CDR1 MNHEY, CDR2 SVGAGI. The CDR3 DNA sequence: TGTGCCAGCATCGGTCCAGGGAGGAGCTATGGCTACACCTTC. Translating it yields CASIGPGRSYGYTF.

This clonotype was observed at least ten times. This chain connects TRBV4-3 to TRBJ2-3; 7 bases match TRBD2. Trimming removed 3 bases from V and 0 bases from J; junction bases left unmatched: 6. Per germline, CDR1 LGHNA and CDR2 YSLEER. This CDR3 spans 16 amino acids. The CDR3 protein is CASSHGRGVSTDTQYF. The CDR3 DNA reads TGCGCCAGCAGCCACGGCCGGGGGGTGAGCACAGATACGCAGTATTTT.

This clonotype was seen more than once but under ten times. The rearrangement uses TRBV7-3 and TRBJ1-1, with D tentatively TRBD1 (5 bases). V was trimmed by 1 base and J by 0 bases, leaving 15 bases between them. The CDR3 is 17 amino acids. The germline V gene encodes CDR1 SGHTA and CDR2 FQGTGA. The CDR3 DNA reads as TGTGCCAGCAGCTTAAGAAGTCGGGACCTGTTGAACACTGAAGCTTTCTTT. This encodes CASSLRSRDLLNTEAFF.

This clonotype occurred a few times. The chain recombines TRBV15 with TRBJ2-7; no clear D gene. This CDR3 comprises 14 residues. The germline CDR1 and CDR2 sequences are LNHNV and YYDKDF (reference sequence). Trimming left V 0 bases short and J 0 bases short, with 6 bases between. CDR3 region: CATSRDSFSYEQYF. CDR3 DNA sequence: TGTGCCACCAGCAGAGATAGCTTCTCCTACGAGCAGTACTTC.

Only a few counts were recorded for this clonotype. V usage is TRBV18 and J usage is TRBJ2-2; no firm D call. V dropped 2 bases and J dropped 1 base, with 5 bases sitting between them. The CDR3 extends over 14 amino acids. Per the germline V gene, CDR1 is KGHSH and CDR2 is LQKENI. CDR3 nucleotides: TGTGCCAGCTCACCAGTAGAGAACACCGGGGAGCTGTTTTTT. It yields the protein CASSPVENTGELFF. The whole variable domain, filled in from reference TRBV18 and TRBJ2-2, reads NAGVMQNPRHLVRRRGQEARLRCSPMKGHSHVYWYRQLPEEGLKFMVYLQKENIIDESGMPKERFSAEFPKEGPSILRIQQVVRGDSAAYFCASSPVENTGELFFGEGSRLTVL.

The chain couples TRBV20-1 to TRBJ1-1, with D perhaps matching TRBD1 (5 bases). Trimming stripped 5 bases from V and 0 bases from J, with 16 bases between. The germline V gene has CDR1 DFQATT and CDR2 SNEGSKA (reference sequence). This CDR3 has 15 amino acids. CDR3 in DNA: TGCAGTGCTGAGAAACCACGGGGCGTGAACACTGAAGCTTTCTTT. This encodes CSAEKPRGVNTEAFF.

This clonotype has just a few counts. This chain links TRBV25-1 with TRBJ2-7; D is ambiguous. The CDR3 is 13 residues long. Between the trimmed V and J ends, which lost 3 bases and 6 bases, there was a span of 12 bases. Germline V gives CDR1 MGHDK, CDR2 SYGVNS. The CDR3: CASSDFRAGEQYF. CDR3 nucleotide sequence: TGTGCCAGCAGTGACTTTCGGGCTGGCGAGCAGTACTTC.

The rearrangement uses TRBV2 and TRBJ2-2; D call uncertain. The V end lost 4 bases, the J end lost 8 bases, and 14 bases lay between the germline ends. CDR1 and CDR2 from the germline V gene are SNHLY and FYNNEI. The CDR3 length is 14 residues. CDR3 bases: TGTGCCAGCAGTGCAGGCCACCTTCAAGGGGAGCTGTTTTTT. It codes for CASSAGHLQGELFF.

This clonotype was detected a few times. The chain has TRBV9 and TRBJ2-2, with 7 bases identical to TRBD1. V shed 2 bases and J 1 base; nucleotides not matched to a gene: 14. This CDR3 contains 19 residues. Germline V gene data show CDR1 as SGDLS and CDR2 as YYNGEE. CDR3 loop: CASSVLPGQKEGNTGELFF. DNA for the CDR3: TGTGCCAGCAGCGTCTTGCCGGGACAGAAAGAGGGGAACACCGGGGAGCTGTTTTTT.

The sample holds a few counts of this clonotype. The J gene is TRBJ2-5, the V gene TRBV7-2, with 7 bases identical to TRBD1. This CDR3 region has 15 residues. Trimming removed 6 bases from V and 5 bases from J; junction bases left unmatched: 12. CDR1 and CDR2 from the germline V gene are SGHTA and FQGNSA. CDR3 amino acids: CASRSTTGVGETQYF. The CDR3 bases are TGTGCCAGCAGGAGTACCACAGGGGTAGGGGAGACCCAGTACTTC. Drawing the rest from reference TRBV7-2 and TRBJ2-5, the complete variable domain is GAGVSQSPSNKVTEKGKDVELRCDPISGHTALYWYRQSLGQGLEFLIYFQGNSAPDKSGLPSDRFSAERTGGSVSTLTIQRTQQEDSAVYLCASRSTTGVGETQYFGPGTRLLVL.

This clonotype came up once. CDR3 region: CASSPSGAYGYTF. The CDR3 nucleotides are TGTGCCAGCAGTCCTTCTGGGGCCTATGGCTACACCTTC. This chain links TRBV28 with TRBJ1-2; D might be TRBD1 (5 bases). Germline values: CDR1 MDHEN, CDR2 SYDVKM. CDR3 size: 13 residues. V shed 5 bases and J shed 4 bases, with 11 bases lying between them.

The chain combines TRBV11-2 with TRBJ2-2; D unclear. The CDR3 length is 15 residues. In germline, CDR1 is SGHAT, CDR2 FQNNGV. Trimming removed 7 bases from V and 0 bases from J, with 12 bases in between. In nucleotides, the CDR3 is TGTGCCAGCATCTTGGGTATTGCGAACACCGGGGAGCTGTTTTTT. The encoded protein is CASILGIANTGELFF.

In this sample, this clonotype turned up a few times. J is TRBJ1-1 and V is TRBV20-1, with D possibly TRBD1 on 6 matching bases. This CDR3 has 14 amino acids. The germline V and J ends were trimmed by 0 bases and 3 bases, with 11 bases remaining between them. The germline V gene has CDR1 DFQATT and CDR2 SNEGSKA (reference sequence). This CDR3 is CSARDPTGHTEAFF. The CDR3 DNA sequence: TGCAGTGCTAGAGATCCTACAGGGCACACTGAAGCTTTCTTT.

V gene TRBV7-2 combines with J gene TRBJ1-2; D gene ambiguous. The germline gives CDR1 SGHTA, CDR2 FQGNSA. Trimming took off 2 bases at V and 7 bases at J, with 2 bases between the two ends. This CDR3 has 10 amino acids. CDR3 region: CASSLIGYTF. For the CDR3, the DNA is TGTGCCAGCAGCTTAATTGGCTACACCTTC. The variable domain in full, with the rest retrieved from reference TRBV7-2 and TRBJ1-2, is GAGVSQSPSNKVTEKGKDVELRCDPISGHTALYWYRQSLGQGLEFLIYFQGNSAPDKSGLPSDRFSAERTGGSVSTLTIQRTQQEDSAVYLCASSLIGYTFGSGTRLTVV.